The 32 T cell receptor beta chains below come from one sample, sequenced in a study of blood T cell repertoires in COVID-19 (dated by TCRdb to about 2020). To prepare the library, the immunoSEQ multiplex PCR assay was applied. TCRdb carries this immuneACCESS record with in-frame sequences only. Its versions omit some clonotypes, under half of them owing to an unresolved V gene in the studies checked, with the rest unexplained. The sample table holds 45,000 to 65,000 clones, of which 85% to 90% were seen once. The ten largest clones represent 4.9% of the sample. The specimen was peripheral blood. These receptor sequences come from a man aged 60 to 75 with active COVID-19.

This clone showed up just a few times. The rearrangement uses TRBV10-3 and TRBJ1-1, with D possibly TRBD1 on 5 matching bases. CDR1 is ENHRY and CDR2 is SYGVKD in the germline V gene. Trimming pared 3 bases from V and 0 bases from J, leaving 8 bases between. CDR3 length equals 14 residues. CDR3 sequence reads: CAISEQEMNTEAFF. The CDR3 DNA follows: TGTGCCATCAGTGAACAGGAGATGAACACTGAAGCTTTCTTT.

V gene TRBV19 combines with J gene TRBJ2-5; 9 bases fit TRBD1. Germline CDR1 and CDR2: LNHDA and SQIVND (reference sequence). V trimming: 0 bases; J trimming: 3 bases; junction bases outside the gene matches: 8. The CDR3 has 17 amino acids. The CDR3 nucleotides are TGTGCCAGTAGTATAGATTGGGACAGGGTGGCTAAAGAGACCCAGTACTTC. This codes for CASSIDWDRVAKETQYF.

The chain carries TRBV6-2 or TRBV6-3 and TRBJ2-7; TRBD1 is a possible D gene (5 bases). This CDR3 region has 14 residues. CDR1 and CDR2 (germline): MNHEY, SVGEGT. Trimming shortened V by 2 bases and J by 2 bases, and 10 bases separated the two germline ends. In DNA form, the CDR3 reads TGTGCCAGCAGTTACAGGGGTGGCCCCTACGAGCAGTACTTC. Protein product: CASSYRGGPYEQYF.

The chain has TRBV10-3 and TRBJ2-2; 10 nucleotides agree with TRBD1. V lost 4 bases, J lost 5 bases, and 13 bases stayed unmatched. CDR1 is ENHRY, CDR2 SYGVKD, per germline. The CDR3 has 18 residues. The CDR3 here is CAISVDQWTGGGTGELFF. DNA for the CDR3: TGTGCCATCAGTGTAGACCAATGGACAGGGGGAGGGACCGGGGAGCTGTTTTTT.

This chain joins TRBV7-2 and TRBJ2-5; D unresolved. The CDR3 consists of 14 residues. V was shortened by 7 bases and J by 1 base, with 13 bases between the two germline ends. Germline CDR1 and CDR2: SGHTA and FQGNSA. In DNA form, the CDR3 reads TGTGCCAGCAAACTCTCCTTTACCCAAGAGACCCAGTACTTC. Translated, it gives CASKLSFTQETQYF.

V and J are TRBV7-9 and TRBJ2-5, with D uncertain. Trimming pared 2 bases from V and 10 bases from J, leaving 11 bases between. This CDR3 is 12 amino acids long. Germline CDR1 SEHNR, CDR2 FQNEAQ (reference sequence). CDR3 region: CASSLYRSSQYF. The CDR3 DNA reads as TGTGCCAGCAGCTTATACCGGAGTAGCCAGTACTTC.

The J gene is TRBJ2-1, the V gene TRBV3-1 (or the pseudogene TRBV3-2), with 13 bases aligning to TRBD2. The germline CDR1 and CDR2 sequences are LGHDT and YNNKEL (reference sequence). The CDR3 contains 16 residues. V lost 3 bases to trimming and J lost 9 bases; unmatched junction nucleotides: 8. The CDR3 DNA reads TGTGCCAGCAGCCAGGTACTAGCGGGAGGGACGGGTGAGCAGTTCTTC. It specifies CASSQVLAGGTGEQFF.

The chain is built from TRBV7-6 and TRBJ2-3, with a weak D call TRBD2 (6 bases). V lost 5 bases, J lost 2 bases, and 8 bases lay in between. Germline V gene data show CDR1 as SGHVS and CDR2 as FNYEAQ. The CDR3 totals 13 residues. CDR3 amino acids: CASSSGFTDTQYF. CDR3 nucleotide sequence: TGTGCCAGCAGCAGCGGGTTCACAGATACGCAGTATTTT.

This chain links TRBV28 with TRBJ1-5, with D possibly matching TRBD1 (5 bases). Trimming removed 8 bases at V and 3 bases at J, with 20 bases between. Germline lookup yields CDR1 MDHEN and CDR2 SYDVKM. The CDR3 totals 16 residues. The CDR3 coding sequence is TGTGCCAGCTCAACCCGGCCCCTCAGGGACAATCAGCCCCAGCATTTT. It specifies CASSTRPLRDNQPQHF.

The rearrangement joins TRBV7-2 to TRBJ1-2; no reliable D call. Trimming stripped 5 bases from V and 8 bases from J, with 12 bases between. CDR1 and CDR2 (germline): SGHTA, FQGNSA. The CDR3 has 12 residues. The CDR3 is CASSKNRIGYTF. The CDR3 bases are TGTGCCAGCAGCAAAAACAGAATCGGCTACACCTTC.

CDR3 DNA sequence: TGTGCCAGCAGCCATGGGACTCTCCAAGAGACCCAGTACTTC. It codes for CASSHGTLQETQYF. The chain couples TRBV4-2 to TRBJ2-5; perhaps TRBD2 as D (6 bases). Between the trimmed V and J ends, which lost 3 bases and 1 base, there was a span of 9 bases. The CDR3 covers 14 residues. The germline V gene has CDR1 LGHNA and CDR2 YNFKEQ.

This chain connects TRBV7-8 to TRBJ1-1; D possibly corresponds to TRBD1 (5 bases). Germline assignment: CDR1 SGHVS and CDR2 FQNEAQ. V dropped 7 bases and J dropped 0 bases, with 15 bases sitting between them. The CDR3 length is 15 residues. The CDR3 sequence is CASTLRGGLNTEAFF. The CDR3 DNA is TGTGCCAGCACCCTTAGGGGCGGATTGAACACTGAAGCTTTCTTT.

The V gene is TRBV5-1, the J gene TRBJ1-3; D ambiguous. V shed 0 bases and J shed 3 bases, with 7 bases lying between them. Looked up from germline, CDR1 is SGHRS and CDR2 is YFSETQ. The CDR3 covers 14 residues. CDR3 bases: TGCGCCAGCAGCTTGGACAGCCTTGGAAACACCATATATTTT. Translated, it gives CASSLDSLGNTIYF.

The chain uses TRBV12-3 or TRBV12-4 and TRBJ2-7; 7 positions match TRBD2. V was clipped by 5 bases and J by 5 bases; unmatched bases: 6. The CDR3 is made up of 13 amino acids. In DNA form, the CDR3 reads TGTGCCAGCAGTCCCCGACTAGCCCACGAGCAGTACTTC. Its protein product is CASSPRLAHEQYF.

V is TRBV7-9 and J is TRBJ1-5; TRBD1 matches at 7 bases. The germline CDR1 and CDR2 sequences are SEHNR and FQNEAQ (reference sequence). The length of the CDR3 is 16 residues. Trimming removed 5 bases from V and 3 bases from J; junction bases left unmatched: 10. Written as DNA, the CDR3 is TGTGCCAGCAGCCCCGACAGGGAAGGGCCCAATCAGCCCCAGCATTTT. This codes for CASSPDREGPNQPQHF.

The CDR3, as DNA: TGTGCCAGCTCACCAAACAGGGGTTCCTACGAGCAGTACTTC. It is translated as CASSPNRGSYEQYF. The chain carries TRBV18 and TRBJ2-7; 7 bases agree with TRBD1. Germline-derived CDR1 and CDR2 are KGHSH and LQKENI. The CDR3 loop spans 14 amino acids. J gave up 1 base and V 2 bases, and 2 bases lay outside the gene matches.

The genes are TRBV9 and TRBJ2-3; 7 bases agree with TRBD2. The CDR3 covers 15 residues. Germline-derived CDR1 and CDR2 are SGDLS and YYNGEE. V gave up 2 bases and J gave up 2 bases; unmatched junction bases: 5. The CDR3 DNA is TGTGCCAGCAGCGTGAGACTAGCTCCCACAGATACGCAGTATTTT. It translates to CASSVRLAPTDTQYF.

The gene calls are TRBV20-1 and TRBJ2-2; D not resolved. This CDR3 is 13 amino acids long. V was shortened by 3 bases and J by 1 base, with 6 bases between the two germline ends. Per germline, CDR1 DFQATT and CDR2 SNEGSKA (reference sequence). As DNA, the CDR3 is TGCAGTGCTAGTGCCGTGAACACCGGGGAGCTGTTTTTT. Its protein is CSASAVNTGELFF.

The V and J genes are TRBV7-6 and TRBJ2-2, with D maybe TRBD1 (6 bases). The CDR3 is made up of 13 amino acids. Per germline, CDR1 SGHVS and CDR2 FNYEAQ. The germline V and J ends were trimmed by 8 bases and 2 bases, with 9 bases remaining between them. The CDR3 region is CASSGTNTGELFF. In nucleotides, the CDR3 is TGTGCCAGCTCGGGGACAAACACCGGGGAGCTGTTTTTT. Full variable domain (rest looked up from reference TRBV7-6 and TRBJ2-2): GAGVSQSPRYKVTKRGQDVALRCDPISGHVSLYWYRQALGQGPEFLTYFNYEAQQDKSGLPNDRFSAERPEGSISTLTIQRTEQRDSAMYRCASSGTNTGELFFGEGSRLTVL.

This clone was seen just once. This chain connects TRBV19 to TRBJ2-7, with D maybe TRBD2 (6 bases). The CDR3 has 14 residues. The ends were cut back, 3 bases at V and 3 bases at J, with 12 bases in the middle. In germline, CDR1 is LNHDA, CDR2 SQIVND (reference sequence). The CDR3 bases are TGTGCCAGTAGTATTACGGGAGTGGTCTACGAGCAGTACTTC. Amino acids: CASSITGVVYEQYF.

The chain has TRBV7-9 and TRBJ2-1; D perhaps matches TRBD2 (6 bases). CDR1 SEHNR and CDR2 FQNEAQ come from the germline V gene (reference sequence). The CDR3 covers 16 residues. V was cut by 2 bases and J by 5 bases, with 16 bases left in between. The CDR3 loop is CASSLSRDSAHNEQFF. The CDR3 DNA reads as TGTGCCAGCAGCTTATCTCGGGACTCTGCCCACAATGAGCAGTTCTTC.

The CDR3 here is CAISSTETDEKLFF. In DNA, the CDR3 is TGTGCCATCAGCTCGACAGAGACCGATGAAAAACTGTTTTTT. This chain connects TRBV10-3 to TRBJ1-4; the D gene is possibly TRBD1 (5 bases). The CDR3 sequence is 14 residues long. Trimming removed 6 bases at V and 6 bases at J, with 14 bases between. CDR1 and CDR2 (germline): ENHRY, SYGVKD.

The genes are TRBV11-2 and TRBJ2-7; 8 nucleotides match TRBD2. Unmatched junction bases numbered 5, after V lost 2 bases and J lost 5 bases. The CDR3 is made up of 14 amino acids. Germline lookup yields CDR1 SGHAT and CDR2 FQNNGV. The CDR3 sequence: CASSLLREGDEQYF. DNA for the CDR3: TGTGCCAGCAGCTTACTCCGGGAGGGCGACGAGCAGTACTTC.

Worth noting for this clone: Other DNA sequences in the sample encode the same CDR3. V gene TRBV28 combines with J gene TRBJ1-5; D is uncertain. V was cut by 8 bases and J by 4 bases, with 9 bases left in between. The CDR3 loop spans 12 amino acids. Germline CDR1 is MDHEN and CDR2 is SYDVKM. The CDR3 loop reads CASGSGNQPQHF. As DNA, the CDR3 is TGTGCCAGCGGGTCGGGTAATCAGCCCCAGCATTTT.

CDR3 DNA sequence: TGTGCCAGCAGCCGGGACAGGGACTACGAGCAGTACTTC. This gives the protein CASSRDRDYEQYF. The chain joins TRBV11-3 to TRBJ2-7; 9 positions agree with TRBD1. The CDR3 loop spans 13 amino acids. Germline V gene lookup returns CDR1 SGHNT and CDR2 YENEEA. With V trimmed by 5 bases and J by 3 bases, 2 bases remained unmatched.

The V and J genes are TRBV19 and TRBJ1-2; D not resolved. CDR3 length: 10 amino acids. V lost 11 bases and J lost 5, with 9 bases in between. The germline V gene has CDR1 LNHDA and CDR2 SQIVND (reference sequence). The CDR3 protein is CASSGYGYTF. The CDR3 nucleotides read TGTGCCTCAAGCGGGTATGGCTACACCTTC.

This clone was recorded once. The CDR3 protein is CASAPGGSGNTIYF. DNA for the CDR3: TGTGCCAGCGCCCCGGGGGGCTCTGGAAACACCATATATTTT. The chain joins TRBV28 to TRBJ1-3; possible D gene TRBD1, 5 bases. The germline gives CDR1 MDHEN, CDR2 SYDVKM. Trimming pared 8 bases from V and 0 bases from J, leaving 11 bases between. The CDR3 runs to 14 residues.

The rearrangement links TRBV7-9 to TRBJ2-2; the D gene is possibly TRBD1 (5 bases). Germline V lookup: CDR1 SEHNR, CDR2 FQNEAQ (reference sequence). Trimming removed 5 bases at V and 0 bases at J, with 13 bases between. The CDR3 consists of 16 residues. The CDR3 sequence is CASSDRRGSNTGELFF. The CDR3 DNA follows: TGTGCCAGCAGCGACCGAAGGGGCTCGAACACCGGGGAGCTGTTTTTT.

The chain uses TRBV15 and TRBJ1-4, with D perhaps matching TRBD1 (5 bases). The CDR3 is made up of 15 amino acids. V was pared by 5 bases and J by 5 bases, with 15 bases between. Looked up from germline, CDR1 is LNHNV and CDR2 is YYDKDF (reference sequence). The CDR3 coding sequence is TGTGCCACCAGCGTGTCCAGGGATGGGAATGAAAAACTGTTTTTT. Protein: CATSVSRDGNEKLFF.

CDR3 nucleotides: TGTGCCAGCAGCGCTACACTGGGACTCTCGGTCGCAGATACGCAGTATTTT. It translates to CASSATLGLSVADTQYF. This rearrangement joins TRBV9 to TRBJ2-3; perhaps TRBD2 as D (6 bases). Germline V gene data show CDR1 as SGDLS and CDR2 as YYNGEE. Trimming took 3 bases from V and 4 from J, leaving 21 bases between them. The CDR3 runs 17 residues.

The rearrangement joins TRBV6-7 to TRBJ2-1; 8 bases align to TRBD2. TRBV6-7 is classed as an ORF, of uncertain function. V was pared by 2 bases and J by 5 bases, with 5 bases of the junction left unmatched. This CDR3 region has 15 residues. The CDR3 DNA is TGTGCCAGCAGTTACCCTTCGGGGGGGGACAATGAGCAGTTCTTC. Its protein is CASSYPSGGDNEQFF.

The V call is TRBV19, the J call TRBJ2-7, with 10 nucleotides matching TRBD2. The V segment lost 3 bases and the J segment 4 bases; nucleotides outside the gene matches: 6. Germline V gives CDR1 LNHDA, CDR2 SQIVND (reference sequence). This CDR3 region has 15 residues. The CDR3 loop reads CASSILAGVRYEQYF. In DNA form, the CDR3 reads TGTGCCAGTAGTATCCTAGCGGGAGTACGGTACGAGCAGTACTTC.